The T cell receptor beta chain described here comes from a study of PD-L1 blockade in urothelial cancer. Overall study: From 0 to 3 prior chemotherapy regimens had been given to the patients. Tumor samples had a median of around 1,400 T cells.

Profiling relied on immunoSEQ multiplex PCR, and the TCRdb table lists in-frame clones only, not all of them. This table holds 700 to 950 clones, around 40% found once. V lost 4 bases to trimming and J lost 4 bases, with 13 bases between them. Germline assignment: CDR1 MNHGY and CDR2 SAAAGT. The CDR3 covers 14 residues. This TCR derives from a man aged 50 to 59 with urothelial cancer. The sequencing used tumor tissue, collected before atezolizumab (anti-PD-L1) treatment. The chain recombines TRBV6-8 with TRBJ2-5; no clear D. The CDR3 bases are TGTGCCAGCAGTTCGGGCCAATCTCCAGAGACCCAGTACTTC. Amino acids: CASSSGQSPETQYF.